The subject of this entry is one TCR beta chain. The antigen it binds to is not known. One base away there is no much larger clone; base qualities are not given. The source of the sample is a study of blood T cell repertoires in COVID-19 (dated by TCRdb to 2018 to 2021). Regarding the research as a whole: Samples covering the acute and convalescent phases of COVID-19 were provided by collaborators in the United States, Italy and Spain. The material from the prospective study consisted of cDNA or gDNA derived from T cells, B-cell-depleted T cells, or PBMCs. Subjects who had been exposed to COVID-19, were actively infected with it, or had recovered from it provided the deeply sampled blood TCRbeta repertoires that made up the dataset. The repertoires were made available in a free public database intended to serve as a resource for research on the immune response to SARS-CoV-2. The samples were drawn from the first 160 participants of the ongoing ImmuneRACE study and from roughly 1,300 subjects provided by 6 global collaborators. Nearly every sample came with metadata listing a de-identified subject ID, COVID-19 status, age in years and sex. HLA class I and class II types, where available, came from metadata supplied by the sample provider rather than from assay-based typing. What the work shows at the level of the full study, not this receptor alone: The quantity of clinical and demographic metadata differed by source and by participant and was supplied without curation.

Whole blood was collected in K2EDTA tubes by collaborating institutions according to the institutions' own protocols. Collaborator samples were shipped for TCRbeta analysis as frozen whole blood, isolated PBMCs, or DNA extracted from either sample type. TCRbeta CDR3 regions were amplified from genomic DNA using the immunoSEQ Assay, a bias-controlled multiplex PCR. In the authors' own workflow: The number of nucleated cells in each sample was estimated from the amplification of reference gene primers within the assay. Sequence reads were collapsed and filtered to measure the absolute abundance of every unique TCRbeta CDR3 rearrangement. Productive Simpson clonality was computed per sample as the square root of Simpson's diversity index over productive rearrangements. The immuneACCESS repertoire file appears here via TCRdb, limited to in-frame rearrangements. These files lack a portion of the clones; in checked studies, under half of the deficit traces to unresolved V genes, and the cause of the others is not known. Clone size and V and J calls were adopted from that table, with D and trimming inferred from the DNA. The sample contains tens of thousands of clones, roughly nine tenths of them found a single time. The top ten clonotypes cover about 15% of the sample.

For CDR1 and CDR2, the germline V gene lists MNHEY and SVGAGI. The CDR3 spans 15 residues, from the cysteine through the phenylalanine. The kept DNA is CDR3 alone, 45 bases in frame from the first base. V loses 4 bases at its end and J loses 10 bases; junction bases beyond the gene matches: 9. The receptor chain draws on TRBV6-5 and TRBJ1-6, with 8 junctional bases fitting TRBD1. The receptor was derived from a male donor with acute or convalescent COVID-19. Sequencing was carried out using peripheral blood. The CDR3 protein sequence reads: CASSSLSGGQSPLHF. In nucleotides, the sequence is TGTGCCAGCAGTTCCCTTTCAGGGGGCCAATCACCCCTCCACTTT.